Presented here are 17 T cell receptor beta chains from one specimen sequenced in a study of T-cell reconstitution after alpha-beta-depleted transplantation in children. Library preparation (for TCRbeta) was performed with unique molecular identifiers. TCRdb fed the PCR reads into MiXCR, producing one record per CDR3 protein. The table records more than 200,000 distinct CDR3 sequences, under 20% of them present only once. Material: PBMCs, mostly from graft donor cells, obtained 360 days after TCRalphabeta/CD19-depleted stem cell transplant. The receptors originated from a male patient between 2 and 9 years old who had a stem cell transplant for acute lymphoblastic leukemia, so the T cells may come from the graft donor.

This clonotype has ten or more counts. V gene TRBV11-2 combines with J gene TRBJ1-2; the D is unclear. The CDR3 is 15 amino acids. Germline CDR1 SGHAT, CDR2 FQNNGV. V gave up 1 base and J gave up 2 bases, with 11 bases separating them. CDR3 sequence: CASSLGPEENYGYTF. The CDR3 nucleotides are TGTGCCAGCAGCTTAGGCCCGGAGGAAAACTATGGCTACACCTTC.

J is TRBJ2-2 and V is TRBV28, with D perhaps matching TRBD1 (5 bases). This CDR3 comprises 16 residues. V was clipped by 7 bases and J by 3 bases, with 18 bases between them. CDR1 MDHEN and CDR2 SYDVKM come from the germline V gene. The CDR3 loop is CASKGAGNSYTGELFF. The CDR3 DNA reads TGTGCCAGCAAAGGGGCAGGGAATTCGTACACCGGGGAGCTGTTTTTT.

This clonotype was found a few times. The J gene is TRBJ2-3, the V gene TRBV20-1; D gene ambiguous. Germline CDR1 and CDR2: DFQATT and SNEGSKA (reference sequence). Trimming left V 7 bases short and J 5 bases short, with 13 bases between. This CDR3 has 12 amino acids. CDR3 in amino acids: CSEALTEDTQYF. CDR3 nucleotide sequence: TGCAGTGAGGCCCTAACGGAAGATACGCAGTATTTT.

This sequence joins TRBV10-2 and TRBJ2-1; 7 bases are shared with TRBD2. Losses at the gene ends were 6 bases for V and 0 bases for J; bases not matched to a gene: 5. The CDR3 is made up of 15 amino acids. Looked up from germline, CDR1 is WSHSY and CDR2 is SAAADI. The CDR3, as DNA: TGCGCCAGCAGGAGTGGCGGGAGCTCCTACAATGAGCAGTTCTTC. Encoded protein: CASRSGGSSYNEQFF.

This clonotype has a count of ten or more. J is TRBJ2-5 and V is TRBV5-1; TRBD1 or TRBD2 may be the D gene (6 bases each). Trimming cost V 0 bases and J 2 bases, with 11 bases left between them. The length of the CDR3 is 15 residues. Germline V gene sequence: CDR1 SGHRS, CDR2 YFSETQ. As DNA, the CDR3 is TGCGCCAGCAGCTTGGAAGGGGGGCCTCAAGAGACCCAGTACTTC. Its protein product is CASSLEGGPQETQYF.

This clonotype was recorded only once. The chain is built from TRBV7-9 and TRBJ1-1; the match to TRBD1 covers 7 bases. The CDR3 is made up of 14 amino acids. V lost 5 bases, J lost 7 bases, and 10 bases stayed unmatched. Looked up from germline, CDR1 is SEHNR and CDR2 is FQNEAQ (reference sequence). CDR3 nucleotides: TGTGCCAGCAGCACCGGGACAGCCCAGGATGAAGCTTTCTTT. This translates into CASSTGTAQDEAFF.

The chain combines TRBV5-1 with TRBJ2-7, with 10 bases fitting TRBD1. The CDR3 is 15 amino acids. The V segment lost 3 bases and the J segment 5 bases; nucleotides outside the gene matches: 8. Germline CDR1 SGHRS, CDR2 YFSETQ. Here the CDR3 DNA reads TGCGCCAGCAGCTCGATGACAGGGGGCAGCGACGAGCAGTACTTC. Residues: CASSSMTGGSDEQYF.

This clonotype was seen ten or more times. CDR3 DNA sequence: TGCGCCAGCAGCTTGGACCGAAACACCGGGGAGCTGTTTTTT. The encoded protein is CASSLDRNTGELFF. The chain joins TRBV5-1 to TRBJ2-2; D is ambiguous. Germline CDR1 reads SGHRS; CDR2 reads YFSETQ. The CDR3 totals 14 residues. The V gene lost 0 bases and the J gene lost 2 bases, with 5 bases spanning the gap.

This clonotype was recorded at least ten times. The chain is built from TRBV20-1 and TRBJ2-1, with TRBD2 identical over 8 bases. J was trimmed by 2 bases and V by 6 bases; bases with no gene match: 6. From germline, CDR1 is DFQATT and CDR2 SNEGSKA (reference sequence). The CDR3 extends over 14 amino acids. The CDR3 region has the DNA TGCAGTGCGAGAAGACTAGCGCCCTACAATGAGCAGTTCTTC. Translating it yields CSARRLAPYNEQFF.

This clonotype was observed a handful of times. This rearrangement joins TRBV4-2 to TRBJ2-4, with unresolved D. CDR1 and CDR2 (germline): LGHNA, YNFKEQ. This CDR3 has 16 amino acids. V gave up 0 bases and J gave up 0 bases, with 9 bases separating them. The CDR3 DNA sequence: TGTGCCAGCAGCCAAGAAGAATTCGGAGCCAAAAACATTCAGTACTTC. This gives the protein CASSQEEFGAKNIQYF.

This clonotype was picked up a small number of times. The chain couples TRBV2 to TRBJ2-6, with 7 bases that match TRBD2. Looked up from germline, CDR1 is SNHLY and CDR2 is FYNNEI. The length of the CDR3 is 18 residues. With 3 bases clipped from V and 0 bases from J, the junction kept 8 bases outside the gene matches. CDR3 DNA sequence: TGTGCCAGCAGTGAGGGTCTAGCGGTACACTCTGGGGCCAACGTCCTGACTTTC. Its translation: CASSEGLAVHSGANVLTF.

The CDR3 sequence is CASSLGGPGQGAHGYTF. The CDR3 bases are TGTGCCAGCAGCTTAGGTGGCCCCGGACAGGGGGCGCACGGCTACACCTTC. V is TRBV7-2 and J is TRBJ1-2; 11 bases align to TRBD1. Germline-derived CDR1 and CDR2 are SGHTA and FQGNSA. V lost 1 base to trimming and J lost 8 bases; unmatched junction nucleotides: 12. CDR3 length equals 17 residues.

Worth noting for this clonotype: One end of the junction does not line up with germline, which may come from a read error. V usage is TRBV11-3 and J usage is TRBJ2-2; TRBD2 matches 9 bases. The CDR3 is 17 residues long. Per germline, CDR1 SGHNT and CDR2 YENEEA. The CDR3 DNA sequence: TGTGCCAGCAGCCCCCGTCGGTCTAGCGGGAACCCCGGGGAGCTGTTTTTT. Amino acids: CASSPRRSSGNPGELFF.

V and J are TRBV20-1 and TRBJ2-1; 7 nucleotides align to TRBD1. After removal of 4 bases from V and 0 bases from J, the junction contained 6 bases not matched to a gene. The CDR3 runs 15 residues. The V gene's germline CDR1 is DFQATT and CDR2 SNEGSKA (reference sequence). CDR3 nucleotide sequence: TGCAGTGCTATTGGGACAGTGAGCTCCTACAATGAGCAGTTCTTC. Protein product: CSAIGTVSSYNEQFF.

This chain connects TRBV2 to TRBJ2-7; D is ambiguous. Germline CDR1 reads SNHLY; CDR2 reads FYNNEI. The CDR3 totals 14 residues. The ends were cut back, 2 bases at V and 4 bases at J, with 12 bases in the middle. The CDR3 loop is CASSEQGDLYEQYF. CDR3 bases: TGTGCCAGCAGTGAACAAGGAGACTTATACGAGCAGTACTTC.

This chain connects TRBV29-1 to TRBJ1-1; 7 bases agree with TRBD1. CDR3 length equals 14 residues. The V and J ends lost 3 bases and 1 base, in that order; junction bases with no gene match: 5. The germline V gene encodes CDR1 SQVTM and CDR2 ANQGSEA. Here the CDR3 DNA reads TGCAGCGTTGATGGTTACAGGGGGAACACTGAAGCTTTCTTT. Translation: CSVDGYRGNTEAFF.

Only a few counts were recorded for this clonotype. It is unclear where the CDR3 begins or ends on the DNA, so no DNA is shown, and the CDR3 is as TCRdb lists it. The V call is TRBV12-3 or TRBV12-4, the J call TRBJ2-1; the DNA was not used to check the table's D call, TRBD1. The CDR3 is made up of 15 amino acids, end residues included. The CDR3 protein is CASSTSGQLYNEQFF.